One sample yielded the 27 T cell receptor beta chains listed below, sequenced in a study of T cells after yellow fever vaccination. TCRdb fed the 5' RACE reads into MiXCR, producing one record per CDR3 protein. The sample carries 150,000 to 200,000 distinct CDR3 sequences, 9.5% to 11% recorded once. The sample in question was CD8+ T cells sorted from PBMCs, obtained 15 days after the yellow fever booster vaccination. These receptor sequences come from a man between 18 and 29 years old who received the YFV17D yellow fever vaccine.

The V and J genes are TRBV6-6 and TRBJ2-2, with D unresolved. Per the germline V gene, CDR1 is MNHNY and CDR2 is SVGAGI (reference sequence). V lost 8 bases and J lost 4, with 8 bases in between. The CDR3 totals 12 residues. The CDR3 nucleotides read TGTGCCAGCCTTCCTCGCACCGGGGAGCTGTTTTTT. Protein: CASLPRTGELFF.

This clonotype was counted a few times. This rearrangement joins TRBV2 to TRBJ1-5; 8 positions match TRBD1. This CDR3 comprises 15 residues. The germline V gene has CDR1 SNHLY and CDR2 FYNNEI. With V trimmed by 5 bases and J by 3 bases, 6 bases remained unmatched. The CDR3 DNA follows: TGTGCCAGCAGTCCGACAGGGGTCTACAATCAGCCCCAGCATTTT. Amino acid sequence: CASSPTGVYNQPQHF.

The chain recombines TRBV3-1 with TRBJ2-7; 9 nucleotides line up with TRBD1. Germline assignment: CDR1 LGHDT and CDR2 YNNKEL (reference sequence). J was trimmed by 5 bases and V by 4 bases; bases with no gene match: 6. The CDR3 covers 14 residues. The CDR3 nucleotides are TGTGCCAGCAGCCTAGGGACAGGGAGGCACGAGCAGTACTTC. Protein product: CASSLGTGRHEQYF.

The chain links TRBV29-1 to TRBJ2-5; the D gene is possibly TRBD2 (6 bases). CDR3 length: 12 amino acids. V was cut by 2 bases and J by 4 bases, with 8 bases left in between. Germline CDR1 and CDR2: SQVTM and ANQGSEA. The DNA of the CDR3 is TGCAGCGTTGAAAGGCGGGGAGAGACCCAGTACTTC. This codes for CSVERRGETQYF.

This clonotype turned up a few times. The chain is built from TRBV2 and TRBJ2-7; D is possibly TRBD1 (6 bases). V was cut by 10 bases and J by 0 bases, with 19 bases left in between. The CDR3 covers 15 residues. CDR1 is SNHLY, CDR2 FYNNEI, per germline. CDR3 protein: CANTGRRDNSYEQYF. The CDR3 DNA reads as TGTGCCAACACAGGACGCCGGGACAACTCCTACGAGCAGTACTTC.

The chain recombines TRBV4-2 with TRBJ1-2; 9 bases are shared with TRBD1. J lost 3 bases, V lost 3 bases, and 8 bases had no gene match. CDR1 LGHNA and CDR2 YNFKEQ come from the germline V gene. This CDR3 is 16 amino acids long. The CDR3 nucleotides read TGTGCCAGCAGCCAGGCCGGGGACAGGGAATACTATGGCTACACCTTC. Translation: CASSQAGDREYYGYTF.

This clonotype has a count of ten or more. The chain recombines TRBV7-6 with TRBJ1-1, with TRBD1 identical over 8 bases. From germline, CDR1 is SGHVS and CDR2 FNYEAQ. CDR3 size: 13 residues. The junction had 3 bases not matched to a gene; V was cut back by 5 bases and J by 4 bases. The CDR3 DNA follows: TGTGCCAGCAGCCCAGGGGGCCTCACTGAAGCTTTCTTT. It specifies CASSPGGLTEAFF.

This chain links TRBV4-3 with TRBJ1-2; D call uncertain. This CDR3 region has 15 residues. Between the trimmed V and J ends, which lost 0 bases and 4 bases, there was a span of 12 bases. Looked up from germline, CDR1 is LGHNA and CDR2 is YSLEER. CDR3 residues: CASSQDHKGFYGYTF. Written as DNA, the CDR3 is TGCGCCAGCAGCCAAGATCATAAAGGATTCTATGGCTACACCTTC.

This clonotype was detected only a few times. The V and J genes are TRBV4-2 and TRBJ2-6; no clear D. The germline gives CDR1 LGHNA, CDR2 YNFKEQ. This CDR3 is built from 18 residues. Trimming cost V 1 base and J 0 bases, with 13 bases left between them. CDR3 protein: CASSQAPVELSGANVLTF. The CDR3 DNA reads TGTGCCAGCAGCCAAGCGCCAGTTGAGCTCTCTGGGGCCAACGTCCTGACTTTC.

The chain uses TRBV7-9 and TRBJ1-1; possible D gene TRBD1, 6 bases. Per the germline V gene, CDR1 is SEHNR and CDR2 is FQNEAQ (reference sequence). The CDR3 runs 12 residues. V was shortened by 5 bases and J by 5 bases, with 9 bases between the two germline ends. The CDR3 sequence is CASSHDRTEAFF. As DNA, the CDR3 is TGTGCCAGCAGCCACGACAGGACTGAAGCTTTCTTT.

V gene TRBV4-3 combines with J gene TRBJ1-4; no firm D call. The CDR3 contains 15 residues. Germline V gene lookup returns CDR1 LGHNA and CDR2 YSLEER. V lost 0 bases and J 8 bases, leaving 13 bases between the germline ends. DNA of the CDR3: TGCGCCAGCAGCCAAGATAACGTTTTGGGGGAAAAACTGTTTTTT. It codes for CASSQDNVLGEKLFF.

The rearrangement joins TRBV6-2 or TRBV6-3 to TRBJ1-6, with D unclear. The CDR3 loop spans 14 amino acids. V shed 7 bases and J shed 0 bases, with 7 bases lying between them. The germline V gene encodes CDR1 MNHEY and CDR2 SVGEGT. The CDR3 is CASTWSSYNSPLHF. DNA for the CDR3: TGTGCCAGCACCTGGAGCTCCTATAATTCACCCCTCCACTTT.

CDR3 region: CASSYSSSGGVNTEAFF. The CDR3 coding sequence is TGTGCCAGCAGTTACTCGAGTTCCGGAGGAGTAAACACTGAAGCTTTCTTT. The chain carries TRBV6-5 and TRBJ1-1; D is unclear. The CDR3 is made up of 17 amino acids. Between the trimmed V and J ends, which lost 0 bases and 2 bases, there was a span of 16 bases. Germline V gene sequence: CDR1 MNHEY, CDR2 SVGAGI.

The chain joins TRBV29-1 to TRBJ2-5; tentative D call: TRBD2 (7 bases). Germline CDR1 is SQVTM and CDR2 is ANQGSEA. Trimming cost V 3 bases and J 0 bases, with 14 bases left between them. The CDR3 length is 15 residues. The CDR3 spells CSVDGTTGNQETQYF. The CDR3 nucleotides read TGCAGCGTTGATGGGACTACAGGGAACCAAGAGACCCAGTACTTC.

In this sample, this clonotype turned up a few times. The chain has TRBV15 and TRBJ1-2; D uncertain. V was pared by 0 bases and J by 4 bases, with 6 bases between. Germline V CDR1 and CDR2: LNHNV, YYDKDF (reference sequence). CDR3 size: 13 residues. In DNA form, the CDR3 reads TGTGCCACCAGCAGAGATACAGTCTATGGCTACACCTTC. Its protein product is CATSRDTVYGYTF.

This clonotype was recorded a few times. This sequence joins TRBV6-5 and TRBJ1-2; D is undetermined. Trimming stripped 0 bases from V and 2 bases from J, with 10 bases between. The germline V gene has CDR1 MNHEY and CDR2 SVGAGI. The CDR3 has 15 residues. CDR3 sequence: CASSYSGLTNYGYTF. The CDR3 nucleotides read TGTGCCAGCAGTTACTCAGGACTAACCAACTATGGCTACACCTTC.

In its sample, this clonotype is medium-sized. This sequence joins TRBV6-1 and TRBJ2-3; 12 nucleotides agree with TRBD2. The V gene's germline CDR1 is MNHNS and CDR2 SASEGT. The ends lost 2 bases at V and 4 bases at J; junction bases unmatched: 1. The CDR3 runs to 15 residues. CDR3 loop: CASSELAGGPDTQYF. CDR3 nucleotide sequence: TGTGCCAGCAGTGAACTAGCGGGGGGGCCAGATACGCAGTATTTT.

This clonotype came up a few times. J is TRBJ2-3 and V is TRBV7-9; 7 nucleotides line up with TRBD2. Germline CDR1 is SEHNR and CDR2 is FQNEAQ (reference sequence). CDR3 length: 16 residues. Trimming at V came to 6 bases and at J to 6 bases, leaving 15 bases not matched to a gene. The CDR3 here is CASRPTASGVWDTQYF. Written as DNA, the CDR3 is TGTGCCAGCAGACCGACAGCGAGCGGGGTTTGGGATACGCAGTATTTT.

This clonotype occurred a few times. CDR3 DNA sequence: TGTGCCAGCAGCGCCGGGAAGACCGGAAACACCATATATTTT. This gives the protein CASSAGKTGNTIYF. The chain links TRBV11-2 to TRBJ1-3; D ambiguous. Between the trimmed V and J ends, which lost 5 bases and 4 bases, there was a span of 12 bases. Germline CDR1 reads SGHAT; CDR2 reads FQNNGV. The CDR3 runs 14 residues.

In its sample, this clonotype was seen a few times. The V gene is TRBV20-1, the J gene TRBJ2-5, with D possibly TRBD1 on 5 matching bases. V lost 5 bases, J lost 5 bases, and 24 bases lay in between. Germline-derived CDR1 and CDR2 are DFQATT and SNEGSKA (reference sequence). CDR3 length equals 16 residues. The chain's CDR3 is CSADLGHRPVAETQYF. The CDR3 DNA follows: TGCAGTGCTGACCTAGGACATCGCCCCGTCGCGGAGACCCAGTACTTC.

About this clonotype itself: Compared with germline, one end of the junction differs, possibly owing to a read error. This chain joins TRBV4-1 and TRBJ2-7; either TRBD1 or TRBD2 may supply D (5 bases each). CDR1 is MGHRA, CDR2 YSYEKL, per germline. This CDR3 region has 13 residues. This CDR3 is CASSQERGPLLDF. The DNA for the CDR3 is TGCGCCAGCAGCCAAGAAAGGGGACCCCTTTTGGACTTC.

The V call is TRBV27, the J call TRBJ2-7; tentative D call: TRBD2 (5 bases). Germline V gives CDR1 MNHEY, CDR2 SMNVEV (reference sequence). This CDR3 is built from 13 residues. Trimming removed 6 bases from V and 2 bases from J, with 11 bases in between. CDR3 DNA: TGTGCCAGCAGGCGCCAGACTACCTACGAGCAGTACTTC. It translates to CASRRQTTYEQYF.

The chain combines TRBV7-9 with TRBJ2-7, with 8 bases aligning to TRBD2. After removal of 5 bases from V and 5 bases from J, the junction contained 2 bases not matched to a gene. This CDR3 region has 12 residues. Germline CDR1 is SEHNR and CDR2 is FQNEAQ (reference sequence). The CDR3 DNA reads as TGTGCCAGCAGCCGAGCGGGGGACGAGCAGTACTTC. Translating gives CASSRAGDEQYF. Full variable domain (missing parts from reference TRBV7-9 and TRBJ2-7): DTGVSQNPRHKITKRGQNVTFRCDPISEHNRLYWYRQTLGQGPEFLTYFQNEAQLEKSRLLSDRFSAERPKGSFSTLEIQRTEQGDSAMYLCASSRAGDEQYFGPGTRLTVT.

V usage is TRBV29-1 and J usage is TRBJ2-7; D tentatively fits TRBD1 or TRBD2 (5 bases each). CDR1 SQVTM and CDR2 ANQGSEA come from the germline V gene. The V end lost 4 bases, the J end lost 0 bases, and 10 bases lay between the germline ends. CDR3 size: 13 residues. CDR3 in DNA: TGCAGCGTTGTGGGACCCGACTCCTACGAGCAGTACTTC. It yields the protein CSVVGPDSYEQYF.

The chain links TRBV6-5 to TRBJ1-2, with D uncertain. The germline CDR1 and CDR2 sequences are MNHEY and SVGAGI. There are 13 residues in the CDR3. V was clipped by 2 bases and J by 2 bases, with 6 bases between them. CDR3 residues: CASSYNENYGYTF. Here the CDR3 DNA reads TGTGCCAGCAGTTACAACGAGAACTATGGCTACACCTTC.

This clonotype was observed a few times. The genes are TRBV9 and TRBJ2-3, with TRBD2 identical over 9 bases. J lost 2 bases, V lost 0 bases, and 4 bases had no gene match. The CDR3 runs 16 residues. The germline gives CDR1 SGDLS, CDR2 YYNGEE. The CDR3 bases are TGTGCCAGCAGCGTAGCTAGCGGGACTTACACAGATACGCAGTATTTT. This gives the protein CASSVASGTYTDTQYF.

This chain links TRBV27 with TRBJ2-2; no firm D call. Germline lookup yields CDR1 MNHEY and CDR2 SMNVEV (reference sequence). V was trimmed by 5 bases and J by 6 bases, leaving 4 bases between them. The CDR3 extends over 11 amino acids. The CDR3 region is CASSRPGELFF. The DNA for the CDR3 is TGTGCCAGCAGTCGGCCCGGGGAGCTGTTTTTT.